This is a list of T cell receptor beta chains from one sample in a study of chemoradiotherapy in HPV16-positive cancers. The data were produced by immunoSEQ multiplex PCR, yet TCRdb's version contains in-frame clones alone and is incomplete. Here the sample spans fewer than 9,500 clones, roughly 70% being singletons. The sample was collected from a patient who underwent chemoradiotherapy. All receptors come from a human donor with HPV-associated anogenital cancer. Each CDR3 is given with its conserved first and last residue. Fields, in order: J gene, clone size, V gene, D gene, CDR3 protein, CDR3 DNA. The D gene is left open where the match is weak. Clone size is shown for a subset of rows, as once, few, many or a class of expanded clone.

J gene: TRBJ1-2
clone size: -
V gene: TRBV7-2
D gene: TRBD1
CDR3 protein: CASSFTGVGTF
CDR3 DNA: TGTGCCAGCAGCTTTACAGGGGTGGGCACCTTC

J gene: TRBJ1-3
clone size: -
V gene: TRBV27
D gene: -
CDR3 protein: CASSSWPSSGNTIYF
CDR3 DNA: TGTGCCAGCAGTTCTTGGCCGAGCTCTGGAAACACCATATATTTT

J gene: TRBJ1-5
clone size: -
V gene: TRBV5-1
D gene: TRBD1
CDR3 protein: CASSFTGGSNQPQHF
CDR3 DNA: TGCGCCAGCAGCTTCACAGGGGGTAGCAATCAGCCCCAGCATTTT

J gene: TRBJ2-3
clone size: -
V gene: TRBV27
D gene: -
CDR3 protein: CASSDTGPITDTQYF
CDR3 DNA: TGTGCCAGCAGCGACACCGGGCCCATCACAGATACGCAGTATTTT

J gene: TRBJ1-1
clone size: -
V gene: TRBV4-1
D gene: TRBD1
CDR3 protein: CASSENTGGEAFF
CDR3 DNA: TGCGCCAGCAGCGAGAATACAGGGGGTGAAGCTTTCTTT

J gene: TRBJ2-3
clone size: -
V gene: TRBV4-2
D gene: -
CDR3 protein: CASSQVSGSSSTDTQYF
CDR3 DNA: TGTGCCAGCAGCCAAGTTAGTGGGTCCTCTAGCACAGATACGCAGTATTTT

J gene: TRBJ1-1
clone size: -
V gene: TRBV2
D gene: -
CDR3 protein: CASYYSGMNTEAFF
CDR3 DNA: TGTGCCAGCTATTATTCGGGGATGAACACTGAAGCTTTCTTT

J gene: TRBJ1-1
clone size: once
V gene: TRBV4-3
D gene: -
CDR3 protein: CASSQDRNSNRFF
CDR3 DNA: TGCGCCAGCAGCCAAGATCGCAACAGTAATCGTTTCTTT

J gene: TRBJ1-3
clone size: few
V gene: TRBV9
D gene: -
CDR3 protein: CASSVGHQISGNTIYF
CDR3 DNA: TGTGCCAGCAGCGTGGGACACCAAATCTCTGGAAACACCATATATTTT

J gene: TRBJ2-6
clone size: -
V gene: TRBV27
D gene: -
CDR3 protein: CASSKGALQSRANVLTF
CDR3 DNA: TGTGCCAGCAGTAAGGGCGCGCTACAAAGTCGGGCCAACGTCCTGACTTTC

J gene: TRBJ1-2
clone size: -
V gene: TRBV19
D gene: TRBD1
CDR3 protein: CASSMLPRDRGYGYTF
CDR3 DNA: TGTGCCAGTAGTATGCTACCCCGGGACAGGGGGTATGGCTACACCTTC

J gene: TRBJ2-1
clone size: -
V gene: TRBV9
D gene: -
CDR3 protein: CASSVDGEQFF
CDR3 DNA: TGTGCCAGCAGCGTAGACGGTGAGCAGTTCTTC

J gene: TRBJ1-2
clone size: few
V gene: TRBV6-6
D gene: TRBD1
CDR3 protein: CASRRQGPGLNYGYTF
CDR3 DNA: TGTGCCAGCAGGCGACAGGGTCCGGGCCTTAACTATGGCTACACCTTC

J gene: TRBJ2-1
clone size: -
V gene: TRBV11-2
D gene: TRBD2
CDR3 protein: CASSPGLALEQFF
CDR3 DNA: TGTGCCAGCAGCCCCGGACTAGCGCTCGAGCAGTTCTTC

J gene: TRBJ2-7
clone size: -
V gene: TRBV5-1
D gene: -
CDR3 protein: CASSPYTRVDEQYF
CDR3 DNA: TGCGCCAGCAGCCCTTATACAAGGGTCGACGAGCAGTACTTC

J gene: TRBJ2-3
clone size: -
V gene: TRBV4-1
D gene: TRBD2
CDR3 protein: CASSQAGGSTDTQYF
CDR3 DNA: TGCGCCAGCAGCCAAGCGGGGGGGTCAACAGATACGCAGTATTTT

J gene: TRBJ1-5
clone size: -
V gene: TRBV5-1
D gene: TRBD1
CDR3 protein: CASSAGQGNQPQHF
CDR3 DNA: TGCGCCAGCAGCGCCGGACAGGGGAATCAGCCCCAGCATTTT

J gene: TRBJ1-5
clone size: -
V gene: TRBV2
D gene: -
CDR3 protein: CASSAGTGKQPQHF
CDR3 DNA: TGTGCCAGCAGTGCTGGTACAGGGAAGCAGCCCCAGCATTTT